This T cell receptor (beta chain) was recorded in a study of tumor and adjacent non-tumor tissue in lung cancer. About the research overall: Patients comprised about eleven adenocarcinoma, 2 squamous cell carcinoma and 1 small cell lung cancer. Study results and limitations: Top 100 clones took a larger repertoire share in normal lung.

In this sample, this clonotype turned up a few times. Its antigen is not identified. No cell sorting was done before RNA was extracted from the tissue. TCRbeta libraries were built with three rounds of nested PCR, modified from ARM-PCR. TCRdb reprocessed the multiplex PCR reads via MiXCR and lists one record per CDR3 protein. The sample has 120,000 to 150,000 distinct CDR3 sequences; around 65% are singletons. The ends were cut back, 5 bases at V and 3 bases at J, with 7 bases in the middle. The CDR3 runs 11 residues. Germline assignment: CDR1 DFQATT and CDR2 SNEGSKA (reference sequence). The sample comprised lung tumor tissue. This sequence joins TRBV20-1 and TRBJ2-5; possible D gene TRBD1, 5 bases. This TCR came from a man in his fifties or sixties with small cell lung cancer. The CDR3 bases are TGCAGTGCTTGGACAAAAGAGACCCAGTACTTC. This sequence encodes CSAWTKETQYF.